A selection of T cell receptor beta chains follows, all from one sample in a study of cytomegalovirus exposure and HLA in healthy donors. Assay: immunoSEQ multiplex PCR; the TCRdb copy retains only in-frame clones and omits some. The profile covers about 170,000 clones, with approximately 79% appearing a single time and approximately 6.9% taken by the ten largest. The material sequenced was PBMCs. Receptor source: a man aged 35 to 55 in good health and CMV-seropositive. The CDR3 runs from the conserved cysteine through the conserved F or W.

v_gene: TRBV7-2
j_gene: .
CDR3aa: CASSSRTGNYEQYF

v_gene: TRBV6-6
j_gene: TRBJ2-7
CDR3aa: CASSSGTSGPGEQYF

v_gene: TRBV19
j_gene: TRBJ2-4
CDR3aa: CASSIYPGSENIQYF

v_gene: TRBV4-3
j_gene: TRBJ2-2
CDR3aa: CASSQNGGSTGELFF

v_gene: TRBV2
j_gene: TRBJ1-2
CDR3aa: CASLGEGVYGYTF

v_gene: TRBV9
j_gene: TRBJ1-1
CDR3aa: CASSPYRGRNTEAFF

v_gene: TRBV10-3
j_gene: TRBJ1-1
CDR3aa: CAISGSRQGHTEAFF

v_gene: TRBV7-9
j_gene: TRBJ1-4
CDR3aa: CASSAGGFDEKLFF

v_gene: TRBV19
j_gene: TRBJ1-6
CDR3aa: CASSSDRDSPLHF

v_gene: TRBV5-1
j_gene: TRBJ2-5
CDR3aa: CASSLGGLARGETQYF

v_gene: TRBV6-5
j_gene: TRBJ2-7
CDR3aa: CASSTGTGVYEQYF

v_gene: TRBV5-4
j_gene: TRBJ2-7
CDR3aa: CASSVTGGNEQYF

v_gene: TRBV5-1
j_gene: TRBJ1-4
CDR3aa: CASRDDQRAPGRKKLFF

v_gene: TRBV4-3
j_gene: TRBJ2-7
CDR3aa: CASSHSEGAYEQYF

v_gene: TRBV10-3
j_gene: TRBJ1-1
CDR3aa: CAITQGAVANTEAFF

v_gene: TRBV5-1
j_gene: TRBJ2-3
CDR3aa: CASGTGGTDTQYF

v_gene: TRBV6-6
j_gene: TRBJ2-1
CDR3aa: CASTLGTSYEQFF

v_gene: TRBV6-5
j_gene: TRBJ2-7
CDR3aa: CASSRDSYEQYF

v_gene: TRBV2
j_gene: TRBJ1-2
CDR3aa: CASPIEALPNYGYTF

v_gene: TRBV5-1
j_gene: TRBJ2-7
CDR3aa: CASNPGTGSYEQYF

v_gene: TRBV7-9
j_gene: TRBJ1-5
CDR3aa: CASSLVSQPQHF

v_gene: TRBV4-1
j_gene: TRBJ2-1
CDR3aa: CASSQQTSGGVYNEQFF

v_gene: TRBV25-1
j_gene: TRBJ1-5
CDR3aa: CASSVEGNQPQHF

v_gene: TRBV14
j_gene: TRBJ2-7
CDR3aa: CASSLVGLAGSYEQYF

v_gene: TRBV13
j_gene: TRBJ2-7
CDR3aa: CASSSIGQGIFYEQYF

v_gene: TRBV10-3
j_gene: TRBJ2-7
CDR3aa: CAISGLAGNTYEQYF

v_gene: TRBV20-1
j_gene: TRBJ2-3
CDR3aa: CSAAQADTQYF

v_gene: TRBV7-2
j_gene: TRBJ1-6
CDR3aa: CASSLGSSYNSPLHF

v_gene: TRBV19
j_gene: TRBJ2-7
CDR3aa: CASSGHHYEQYF

v_gene: TRBV2
j_gene: .
CDR3aa: CASSGGTPTFYEQYF

v_gene: TRBV5-6
j_gene: TRBJ2-5
CDR3aa: CASSLVSGGETQYF

v_gene: TRBV19
j_gene: TRBJ2-3
CDR3aa: CASSIDHPPGTDTQYF

v_gene: TRBV7-9
j_gene: TRBJ2-1
CDR3aa: CAGDRGRSNEQFF

v_gene: TRBV7-9
j_gene: TRBJ1-1
CDR3aa: CASSLQMGQNTEAFF

v_gene: TRBV7-2
j_gene: TRBJ2-5
CDR3aa: CASSLASNRETQYF

v_gene: TRBV2
j_gene: TRBJ1-1
CDR3aa: CASSTGLNTEAFF

v_gene: TRBV7-2
j_gene: TRBJ2-7
CDR3aa: CASSSDRGSYEQYF

v_gene: TRBV7-2
j_gene: TRBJ2-7
CDR3aa: CASSPAGGPYEQYF

v_gene: TRBV6-4
j_gene: TRBJ1-3
CDR3aa: CASSLGQGDTIYF

v_gene: TRBV7-7
j_gene: TRBJ1-4
CDR3aa: CASSSGVGEKLFF

v_gene: TRBV6-4
j_gene: TRBJ1-2
CDR3aa: CASSPDGSYGYTF

v_gene: TRBV5-1
j_gene: TRBJ2-6
CDR3aa: CASSPRTTSGANVLTF

v_gene: TRBV19
j_gene: TRBJ1-5
CDR3aa: CASGHGTGDQPQHF

v_gene: TRBV5-4
j_gene: TRBJ2-1
CDR3aa: CASSLEGVRDKNEQFF

v_gene: TRBV19
j_gene: TRBJ1-3
CDR3aa: CASSIGRSGNTIYF

v_gene: TRBV29-1
j_gene: TRBJ2-7
CDR3aa: CSVDPGSQGTRYEQYF